Shown below are 30 T cell receptor beta chains from a single sample sequenced in a study of early T cells in non-severe SARS-CoV-2 infection. TCRdb analysed the 5' RACE reads with MiXCR anew, one entry per CDR3 protein. The table shows around 59,000 distinct CDR3 sequences, with around 9% occurring only once. Sequencing was performed on whole blood. Receptor source: an adult who was a healthcare worker with PCR-confirmed SARS-CoV-2 infection or an uninfected control (not recorded which).

This clonotype has a count of ten or more. This chain uses TRBV11-2 with TRBJ2-7; 7 positions match TRBD2. Trimming removed 5 bases from V and 6 bases from J; junction bases left unmatched: 4. This CDR3 comprises 12 residues. Germline assignment: CDR1 SGHAT and CDR2 FQNNGV. CDR3: CASSTREGEQYF. In DNA, the CDR3 is TGTGCCAGCAGCACCAGGGAGGGCGAGCAGTACTTC.

The V call is TRBV7-6, the J call TRBJ2-2, with 8 bases lining up with TRBD1. Germline V CDR1 and CDR2: SGHVS, FNYEAQ. The J segment lost 0 bases and the V segment lost 6 bases, leaving 3 bases of the junction unmatched. This CDR3 contains 15 residues. CDR3 in DNA: TGTGCCAGCAGGCAGACAGGGGCGAACACCGGGGAGCTGTTTTTT. Its translation is CASRQTGANTGELFF. Supplemented by reference TRBV7-6 and TRBJ2-2, the full variable domain reads GAGVSQSPRYKVTKRGQDVALRCDPISGHVSLYWYRQALGQGPEFLTYFNYEAQQDKSGLPNDRFSAERPEGSISTLTIQRTEQRDSAMYRCASRQTGANTGELFFGEGSRLTVL.

This chain uses TRBV9 with TRBJ2-2, with 14 bases identical to TRBD2. The CDR3 sequence is 20 residues long. Per the germline V gene, CDR1 is SGDLS and CDR2 is YYNGEE. V dropped 0 bases and J dropped 5; count of bases not matched to a gene: 12. CDR3 loop: CASSVVPLGLAGGRTGELFF. DNA for the CDR3: TGTGCCAGCAGCGTAGTCCCCTTAGGACTAGCGGGAGGTCGGACCGGGGAGCTGTTTTTT. The variable domain in full, completed from reference TRBV9 and TRBJ2-2, reads DSGVTQTPKHLITATGQRVTLRCSPRSGDLSVYWYQQSLDQGLQFLIQYYNGEERAKGNILERFSAQQFPDLHSELNLSSLELGDSALYFCASSVVPLGLAGGRTGELFFGEGSRLTVL.

This rearrangement joins TRBV5-4 to TRBJ2-7; 11 positions match TRBD2. J was trimmed by 6 bases and V by 4 bases; bases with no gene match: 6. The CDR3 spans 14 residues. The V gene's germline CDR1 is SGHNT and CDR2 YYREEE (reference sequence). The CDR3 nucleotides are TGTGCCAGCAGCAGGACTAGCGGGTTAGGCGAGCAGTACTTC. This translates into CASSRTSGLGEQYF. The variable domain in full, completed from reference TRBV5-4 and TRBJ2-7, reads ETGVTQSPTHLIKTRGQQVTLRCSSQSGHNTVSWYQQALGQGPQFIFQYYREEENGRGNFPPRFSGLQFPNYSSELNVNALELDDSALYLCASSRTSGLGEQYFGPGTRLTVT.

For the CDR3, the DNA is TGCGCCAGCAGCCAAGACAGGGGGAGAGCCTACGAGCAGTACTTC. Translated, it gives CASSQDRGRAYEQYF. The rearrangement uses TRBV4-3 and TRBJ2-7; 7 bases agree with TRBD1. The CDR3 extends over 15 amino acids. Unmatched junction bases numbered 4, after V lost 0 bases and J lost 2 bases. CDR1 is LGHNA, CDR2 YSLEER, per germline.

In its sample, this clonotype was seen a few times. This chain joins TRBV6-2 or TRBV6-3 and TRBJ2-2, with 13 bases aligning to TRBD2. CDR1 and CDR2 from the germline V gene are MNHEY and SVGEGT. The CDR3 extends over 19 amino acids. Trimming took 5 bases from V and 1 from J; bases not matched to a gene: 10. The CDR3 DNA reads as TGTGCCAGCAGTCCTCCGGGACTAGCGGGACTACAGAACACCGGGGAGCTGTTTTTT. Amino acids: CASSPPGLAGLQNTGELFF.

This clonotype was seen repeatedly, ten times or more. The chain uses TRBV7-2 and TRBJ2-2; possible D gene TRBD2, 6 bases. This CDR3 is 16 amino acids long. V was clipped by 7 bases and J by 0 bases, with 15 bases between them. Germline CDR1 reads SGHTA; CDR2 reads FQGNSA. The CDR3 DNA reads TGTGCCAGCACACACTACGGCGGGACGAACACCGGGGAGCTGTTTTTT. Amino acid sequence: CASTHYGGTNTGELFF. The full variable domain, rest sourced from reference TRBV7-2 and TRBJ2-2, is GAGVSQSPSNKVTEKGKDVELRCDPISGHTALYWYRQSLGQGLEFLIYFQGNSAPDKSGLPSDRFSAERTGGSVSTLTIQRTQQEDSAVYLCASTHYGGTNTGELFFGEGSRLTVL.

This clonotype was picked up a small number of times. This chain links TRBV6-2 or TRBV6-3 with TRBJ2-5, with 10 bases lining up with TRBD2. The trim removed 6 bases at V and 5 bases at J, leaving 9 bases unmatched. This CDR3 region has 15 residues. CDR1 MNHEY and CDR2 SVGEGT come from the germline V gene. The CDR3 nucleotides are TGTGCCAGCAGCTCTAGCGGGAGCGGATGGGAGACCCAGTACTTC. Encoded protein: CASSSSGSGWETQYF.

The sample holds many counts of this clonotype. The chain has TRBV10-3 and TRBJ2-3; 10 nucleotides line up with TRBD2. Germline V CDR1 and CDR2: ENHRY, SYGVKD. The CDR3 extends over 16 amino acids. The V and J ends lost 2 bases and 6 bases, in that order; junction bases with no gene match: 8. CDR3: CAISEGLAAGGDTQYF. As DNA, the CDR3 is TGTGCCATCAGTGAGGGACTAGCGGCCGGAGGGGATACGCAGTATTTT.

This clonotype was detected many times. The rearrangement links TRBV28 to TRBJ1-2; D gene uncertain. There are 13 residues in the CDR3. The V end lost 4 bases, the J end lost 6 bases, and 12 bases lay between the germline ends. Germline values: CDR1 MDHEN, CDR2 SYDVKM. The CDR3, as DNA: TGTGCCAGCAGTTATGACAAGTTCCATGGCTACACCTTC. Its protein is CASSYDKFHGYTF.

This clonotype was counted between two and nine times. The rearrangement links TRBV7-9 to TRBJ2-1; 7 nucleotides agree with TRBD1. The CDR3 spans 14 residues. The V segment lost 5 bases and the J segment 3 bases; nucleotides outside the gene matches: 4. Germline V gene data show CDR1 as SEHNR and CDR2 as FQNEAQ (reference sequence). The CDR3 region has the DNA TGTGCCAGCAGCCCCAGGGGGAACTACAATGAGCAGTTCTTC. Its protein product is CASSPRGNYNEQFF.

This clonotype was seen repeatedly, ten times or more. DNA for the CDR3: TGTGCCAGCAGTTCCCGGGACAGTCCGGCGGAGCAGTACTTC. This sequence encodes CASSSRDSPAEQYF. The V call is TRBV28, the J call TRBJ2-7; 7 nucleotides match TRBD1. Germline loops: CDR1 MDHEN, CDR2 SYDVKM. This CDR3 region has 14 residues. V was pared by 4 bases and J by 7 bases, with 10 bases of the junction left unmatched.

This clonotype was counted many times. The chain joins TRBV29-1 to TRBJ1-1, with a possible D match to TRBD1 (6 bases). The CDR3 extends over 12 amino acids. V lost 7 bases to trimming and J lost 3 bases, with 12 bases between them. The germline V gene has CDR1 SQVTM and CDR2 ANQGSEA. The CDR3 region is CSGVQGYTEAFF. The CDR3 DNA sequence: TGCAGCGGTGTACAGGGTTACACTGAAGCTTTCTTT.

This clonotype has just a few counts. V usage is TRBV20-1 and J usage is TRBJ1-5; TRBD1 matches at 7 bases. J gave up 2 bases and V 4 bases, and 2 bases lay outside the gene matches. Germline V lookup: CDR1 DFQATT, CDR2 SNEGSKA (reference sequence). The length of the CDR3 is 13 residues. Here the CDR3 DNA reads TGCAGTGCTACAGGACAGGGCAATCAGCCCCAGCATTTT. Protein product: CSATGQGNQPQHF.

The V gene is TRBV28, the J gene TRBJ1-1; 8 bases fit TRBD1. CDR3 length: 14 residues. V gave up 4 bases and J gave up 6 bases; unmatched junction bases: 7. The germline V gene encodes CDR1 MDHEN and CDR2 SYDVKM. The CDR3 here is CASSSPGGQAEAFF. The CDR3 region has the DNA TGTGCCAGCAGTTCCCCCGGGGGACAGGCTGAAGCTTTCTTT.

The V and J genes are TRBV7-2 and TRBJ2-3; 10 positions agree with TRBD2. This CDR3 comprises 17 residues. Germline CDR1 SGHTA, CDR2 FQGNSA. V was pared by 2 bases and J by 2 bases, with 7 bases of the junction left unmatched. The DNA for the CDR3 is TGTGCCAGCAGCTTAACCGGGACTAGCGAAAACACAGATACGCAGTATTTT. Residues: CASSLTGTSENTDTQYF.

At least ten counts were recorded for this clonotype. This rearrangement joins TRBV24-1 to TRBJ2-1, with 11 bases matching TRBD1. Germline trimming cut 9 bases from V and 11 bases from J; bases unmatched to any gene: 20. Germline CDR1 reads KGHDR; CDR2 reads SFDVKD. CDR3 length: 17 residues. CDR3 coding DNA: TGTGCCACCCAGGGACAGGGGGGCTTGAAGACTGGGGGCCAGCAGTTCTTC. It codes for CATQGQGGLKTGGQQFF.

The sample holds a few counts of this clonotype. The chain links TRBV6-2 or TRBV6-3 to TRBJ1-2; D is uncertain. Trimming shortened V by 7 bases and J by 8 bases, and 14 bases separated the two germline ends. The length of the CDR3 is 12 residues. From germline, CDR1 is MNHEY and CDR2 SVGEGT. The CDR3 protein is CASKKGLRGYTF. CDR3 nucleotides: TGTGCCAGCAAGAAGGGCTTAAGGGGCTACACCTTC.

This clonotype was seen repeatedly, ten times or more. V and J are TRBV4-2 and TRBJ2-5; 7 positions match TRBD2. Germline V CDR1 and CDR2: LGHNA, YNFKEQ. V trimming: 4 bases; J trimming: 2 bases; junction bases outside the gene matches: 7. This CDR3 has 15 amino acids. CDR3 protein: CASSRDPSGQETQYF. DNA of the CDR3: TGTGCCAGCAGCCGAGACCCTAGCGGACAAGAGACCCAGTACTTC.

At least ten counts were recorded for this clonotype. The chain uses TRBV12-3 or TRBV12-4 and TRBJ2-6, with a possible D match to TRBD1 (7 bases). V was shortened by 5 bases and J by 1 base, with 18 bases between the two germline ends. The CDR3 length is 18 residues. The CDR3 sequence: CASSTQGGLGSGANVLTF. In nucleotides, the CDR3 is TGTGCCAGCAGTACCCAGGGGGGCCTCGGATCTGGGGCCAACGTCCTGACTTTC.

In its sample, this clonotype was seen a few times. The chain couples TRBV19 to TRBJ2-2; TRBD2 matches at 10 bases. Germline CDR1 reads LNHDA; CDR2 reads SQIVND (reference sequence). The CDR3 is 14 amino acids. With V trimmed by 8 bases and J by 4 bases, 4 bases remained unmatched. CDR3 residues: CASLAGVVTGELFF. CDR3 coding DNA: TGTGCCAGTCTAGCGGGAGTGGTCACCGGGGAGCTGTTTTTT.

The sample holds a few counts of this clonotype. The chain recombines TRBV28 with TRBJ2-3; D ambiguous. The CDR3 consists of 13 residues. CDR1 and CDR2 from the germline V gene are MDHEN and SYDVKM. The germline V and J ends were trimmed by 5 bases and 5 bases, with 11 bases remaining between them. Here the CDR3 reads CASSLQSVDTQYF. The CDR3 bases are TGTGCCAGCAGTCTACAGTCGGTAGATACGCAGTATTTT.

This clonotype was seen at least ten times. The chain joins TRBV21-1 to TRBJ2-2; TRBD2 is taken as the D call from the table, unchecked against the DNA. TRBV21-1 is classified as a pseudogene. The CDR3 sequence is 15 residues long. The CDR3 region has the DNA TGTGCCAGCAGCTTTAGCGGAGTGGGGACCGGGGAGCTGTTTTTT. Its translation: CASSFSGVGTGELFF.

The table lists this clonotype with a few counts. The genes are TRBV24-1 and TRBJ2-3; 8 bases are shared with TRBD2. CDR1 and CDR2 from the germline V gene are KGHDR and SFDVKD. CDR3 length: 16 residues. Unmatched junction bases numbered 16, after V lost 9 bases and J lost 6 bases. CDR3 residues: CATAARGDGGRDTQYF. The CDR3 DNA sequence: TGTGCCACCGCCGCCCGGGGAGACGGCGGGAGGGATACGCAGTATTTT.

There are a few counts of this clonotype. The chain carries TRBV4-3 and TRBJ1-3; D unresolved. Germline V CDR1 and CDR2: LGHNA, YSLEER. V was trimmed by 0 bases and J by 4 bases, leaving 4 bases between them. The CDR3 loop spans 13 amino acids. This CDR3 reads CASSQDEGNTIYF. In DNA, the CDR3 is TGCGCCAGCAGCCAAGACGAAGGAAACACCATATATTTT.

This clonotype was observed a handful of times. The chain carries TRBV20-1 and TRBJ1-1; 8 bases fit TRBD1. V lost 3 bases, J lost 5 bases, and 5 bases stayed unmatched. Germline values: CDR1 DFQATT, CDR2 SNEGSKA (reference sequence). The CDR3 is 13 amino acids. For the CDR3, the DNA is TGCAGTGCTAGCCCGACAGGGGATACTGAAGCTTTCTTT. Translation: CSASPTGDTEAFF.

This clonotype was observed many times. The chain is built from TRBV5-1 and TRBJ2-7; 7 bases match TRBD1. Germline assignment: CDR1 SGHRS and CDR2 YFSETQ. There are 12 residues in the CDR3. V lost 0 bases, J lost 6 bases, and 0 bases stayed unmatched. CDR3: CASSLEGAEQYF. The CDR3 DNA follows: TGCGCCAGCAGCTTGGAGGGGGCCGAGCAGTACTTC.

The genes are TRBV6-2 or TRBV6-3 and TRBJ2-5; weak D call: TRBD1 (5 bases). V lost 11 bases to trimming and J lost 1 base, with 11 bases between them. The CDR3 consists of 12 residues. In germline, CDR1 is MNHEY, CDR2 SVGEGT. The CDR3 spells CALGAGQETQYF. The CDR3 nucleotides read TGTGCCCTAGGGGCAGGCCAAGAGACCCAGTACTTC.

This clonotype has only a few counts. The J gene is TRBJ1-1, the V gene TRBV29-1; no firm D call. Germline CDR1 reads SQVTM; CDR2 reads ANQGSEA. The V gene lost 3 bases and the J gene lost 1 base, with 3 bases spanning the gap. The CDR3 consists of 11 residues. The CDR3 DNA is TGCAGCGTTGAGACGAACACTGAAGCTTTCTTT. Residues: CSVETNTEAFF.

Notes on this clonotype: Since a much larger clone is just one base distant, this may be a read error. Since no conserved phenylalanine or tryptophan closes the CDR3, a read error is the likely cause. The chain employs TRBV12-3 or TRBV12-4 and TRBJ2-5; no reliable D call. V shed 2 bases and J shed 2 bases, with 6 bases lying between them. This CDR3 is 13 amino acids long. Here the CDR3 DNA reads TGTGCCAGCAGTTTACGGCCACAAGAGACCCAGTACTAC. Protein: CASSLRPQETQYY.